The 5 T cell receptor beta chains presented below share a single source sample, sequenced in a study of blood T cell repertoires in COVID-19. Some clones are missing from TCRdb's copy, which holds only in-frame ones; the method was immunoSEQ multiplex PCR. Of roughly 64,000 clones listed, roughly 78% are singletons. Sample: peripheral blood. These TCRs come from a man aged 60 to 69 with COVID-19, enrolled during active disease.

This clone was detected only a few times. The chain employs TRBV12-5 and TRBJ1-6; D gene ambiguous. Trimming shortened V by 10 bases and J by 4 bases, and 14 bases separated the two germline ends. CDR1 is LGHNT, CDR2 FRNRAP, per germline. This CDR3 contains 14 residues. This chain's CDR3 is CATAADGYNSPLHF. CDR3 DNA: TGTGCTACAGCGGCGGACGGATATAATTCACCCCTCCACTTT.

The chain couples TRBV9 to TRBJ1-2; 8 bases agree with TRBD1. The junction had 10 bases not matched to a gene; V was cut back by 0 bases and J by 0 bases. The germline CDR1 and CDR2 sequences are SGDLS and YYNGEE. The CDR3 has 18 amino acids. In DNA, the CDR3 is TGTGCCAGCAGCGTAGGAGAGTACGGGACAGGACCTAACTATGGCTACACCTTC. This codes for CASSVGEYGTGPNYGYTF.

The chain is built from TRBV19 and TRBJ1-1, with 8 bases identical to TRBD1. Germline assignment: CDR1 LNHDA and CDR2 SQIVND (reference sequence). The CDR3 runs to 14 residues. V trimming: 3 bases; J trimming: 5 bases; junction bases outside the gene matches: 5. The CDR3 DNA follows: TGTGCCAGTAGTATCAACAGGGGGAGGACTGAAGCTTTCTTT. Protein product: CASSINRGRTEAFF.

The V call is TRBV2, the J call TRBJ2-5, with 7 bases that match TRBD1. Losses at the gene ends were 6 bases for V and 4 bases for J; bases not matched to a gene: 5. This CDR3 region has 13 residues. CDR1 and CDR2 (germline): SNHLY, FYNNEI. CDR3 protein: CASRTTGPETQYF. In DNA form, the CDR3 reads TGTGCCAGCAGGACGACAGGGCCAGAGACCCAGTACTTC.

This rearrangement joins TRBV29-1 to TRBJ2-5, with 10 bases lining up with TRBD1. V shed 4 bases, J shed 5 bases, and the junction held 1 base outside the gene matches. Germline CDR1 SQVTM, CDR2 ANQGSEA. The CDR3 has 12 residues. This chain's CDR3 is CSVVGQGETQYF. CDR3 nucleotides: TGCAGCGTTGTGGGACAGGGGGAGACCCAGTACTTC.